Here is one T cell receptor beta chain with its context. The antigen is not known. This sample is drawn from a study of T-cell reconstitution after alpha-beta-depleted transplantation in children. Study-level findings and limits: The authors attributed T-cell counts and diversity one year after transplant mostly to newly produced T cells.

As it was prepared, the TCRbeta library received unique molecular identifiers. TCRdb independently ran MiXCR on the PCR reads; one entry per CDR3 protein. The profile shows around 600,000 distinct CDR3 sequences, about 21% of them singletons. The CDR3 sequence is 16 residues long. Germline V gene sequence: CDR1 MNHEY, CDR2 SMNVEV (reference sequence). V lost 5 bases and J lost 2; bases outside the gene matches: 8. This receptor was identified in a boy under three years old who had a stem cell transplant for acute myeloid leukemia, so the T cells may come from the graft donor. The V gene is TRBV27, the J gene TRBJ2-1; TRBD2 matches at 8 bases. Here the sequenced sample was PBMCs, mostly from graft donor cells, taken 360 days after TCRalphabeta/CD19-depleted stem cell transplant. The CDR3: CASSGRTSWTYNEQFF. DNA for the CDR3: TGTGCCAGCAGTGGGCGGACTAGCTGGACCTACAATGAGCAGTTCTTC.